This TCR beta chain originates from a study of CD8 T cells in ankylosing spondylitis. Study-wide results and caveats: Fewer than ten highly homologous variants made up a TCR beta motif that seemed to typify ankylosing spondylitis blood. Disease-linked clones proved CD8+ and comparatively uncommon in peripheral blood. Disease-associated clones were reportedly significantly overrepresented in matched ankylosing spondylitis synovial fluid. Some motif variants were previously reported in reactive arthritis synovial fluid and blood.

The authors made TCR beta libraries by quantitative 5'-RACE with molecular barcodes. TCRdb re-derived calls from the 5' RACE reads in MiXCR, one entry per CDR3 protein. The table has 390,000 or so distinct CDR3 sequences, about 22% seen once. The V end was cut by 5 bases, the J end by 2 bases, with 22 bases between. The CDR3 length is 17 residues. CDR1 is MGHRA, CDR2 YSYEKL, per germline. As concerns this clonotype: Its antigen remains unknown.

This receptor was identified in a male donor with ankylosing spondylitis. The chain uses TRBV4-1 and TRBJ2-7; either TRBD1 or TRBD2 may fit D (5 bases each). The specimen sequenced was blood, either unsorted or a sorted T cell fraction (not recorded which). The CDR3 region has the DNA TGCGCCAGCAGCTCAACTACTAGAACCAGGGAAACCTACGAGCAGTACTTC. Encoded protein: CASSSTTRTRETYEQYF.